This TCR beta chain was sequenced during a study of blood T cell repertoires in COVID-19. Study context: Sites across the United States, Italy and Spain contributed samples from acute and convalescent COVID-19.

Germline V CDR1 and CDR2: ENHRY, SYGVKD. V was pared by 3 bases and J by 5 bases, with 8 bases of the junction left unmatched. The CDR3 sequence is 17 residues long. The method was immunoSEQ multiplex PCR; TCRdb's version includes in-frame clones alone and lacks a portion of them. The sample yields over 200,000 clones, approximately 90% seen once. V usage is TRBV10-3 and J usage is TRBJ2-1, with 12 nucleotides matching TRBD2. Material for sequencing was PBMCs or T cells enriched from blood (not recorded which). This sequence originates from a man younger than 35 who had recovered from COVID-19. The CDR3 loop reads CAISDRSRLAGDNEQFF. The CDR3 bases are TGTGCCATCAGTGACCGCTCCAGACTAGCGGGGGACAATGAGCAGTTCTTC.